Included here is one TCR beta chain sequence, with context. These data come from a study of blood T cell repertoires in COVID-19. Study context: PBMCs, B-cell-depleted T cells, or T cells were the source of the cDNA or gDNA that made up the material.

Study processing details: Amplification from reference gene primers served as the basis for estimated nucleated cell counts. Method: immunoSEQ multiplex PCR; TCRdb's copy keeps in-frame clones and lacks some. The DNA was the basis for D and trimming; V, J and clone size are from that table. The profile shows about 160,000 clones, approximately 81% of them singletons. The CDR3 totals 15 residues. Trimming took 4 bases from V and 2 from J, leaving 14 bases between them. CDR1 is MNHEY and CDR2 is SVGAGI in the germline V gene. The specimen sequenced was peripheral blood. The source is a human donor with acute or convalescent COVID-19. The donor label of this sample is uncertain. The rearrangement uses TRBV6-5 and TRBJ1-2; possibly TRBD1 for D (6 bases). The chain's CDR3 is CASSSLDSWNYGYTF. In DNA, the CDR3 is TGTGCCAGCAGTTCTTTGGACAGTTGGAACTATGGCTACACCTTC.